The present TCR beta chain was sequenced within a study of post-analysis software for immune sequencing data (dated by TCRdb to between 2014 and 2017). For the wider study: Disease courses on record covered relapsing-remitting, secondary progressive and progressive-relapsing multiple sclerosis, though some patients had no subtype annotation. The multiple sclerosis patient repertoires were compared with about a dozen previously published healthy control repertoires from donors aged about 6 to 28 years. A subset of samples was prepared in parallel using single-end sample barcoding, then pooled and co-amplified after Illumina adapter ligation. Findings and caveats that apply to the study as a whole: Multiple sclerosis patients had significantly lower normalized Chao1 diversity than controls, a result that suggests substantial peripheral T-cell clonal expansion. The control group was slightly older than the multiple sclerosis patient group. Strong co-clustering of samples prepared in the same batch was shown by direct clustering with F measure, prompting a batch-effect correction.

TCR beta repertoires were profiled from peripheral blood of roughly twelve young patients with multiple sclerosis to demonstrate the VDJtools post-analysis software. The multiple sclerosis patients were children and adolescents ranging in age from roughly 6 to 15 years. In the case of this clonotype: The clone's antigen remains unknown. Base qualities are missing; no much larger clone stands one base away.

The protocol used for the library was PCR. The listed sequencing device is Illumina HiSeq 2500. Unique molecular identifiers were incorporated into TCR beta cDNA libraries to reduce PCR and sequencing biases. Per 1 to 10 million input T cells, approximately 500,000 cDNA molecules were obtained, such that each molecule approximated one T cell. Patient libraries were prepared and sequenced with the same protocol used for the earlier healthy control dataset. Samples belonging to the same batch were prepared together, multiplexed and sequenced on a shared HiSeq lane. In the paper's pipeline: MIGEC was used to process the raw barcoded reads, and molecular identifier groups with only a single read were discarded before consensus assembly and CDR3 extraction. Clonotype tables were post-analysed with VDJtools, and diversity was normalized by down-sampling all datasets to the smallest sample size. Repertoire overlap clustering matched CDR3 amino acid but not nucleotide sequences to correct batch-related cross-sample contamination. TCRdb applied fastp at Q25 and MiXCR to the public reads, then kept only in-frame beta chains. Here each entry gathers all rows of one CDR3 protein and keeps the most common genes and DNA. TCRdb's processing, not the authors' own work, is the source of the V and J calls. This sample gives about 680,000 distinct CDR3 sequences in total; 59% of them show up just once. The ten largest make up roughly 10% of the sample.

This receptor was identified in a girl aged 2-10 years with multiple sclerosis. What was sequenced was blood.

The nucleotides are TGTGCCACGCAGTTGGGGGATTACGAGCAGTACTTC. Its protein is CATQLGDYEQYF. The chain couples TRBV15 to TRBJ2-7; the D assignment is uncertain and may be TRBD1 or TRBD2, with 5 bases supporting each. Deletion took 9 bases off V and 4 bases off J, with a span of 13 bases between the germline ends. Measured from the cysteine to the phenylalanine, the CDR3 is 12 residues long. Only the CDR3 region is kept as DNA, spanning 36 bases read in frame from base 1. CDR1 LNHNV and CDR2 YYDKDF are derived from the germline V gene (reference sequence).